Listed below are T cell receptor beta chains from one sample, sequenced in a study of a mutant IDH1 vaccine in newly diagnosed glioma. Libraries were prepared by immunoSEQ multiplex PCR; TCRdb keeps only in-frame clonotypes and omits some of them. The sample has 20,000 to 25,000 clones, just over 90% seen once; the top ten hold roughly 1.1%. Material: PBMCs, obtained from a glioma patient treated with radiotherapy, temozolomide or both. These receptor sequences come from a man in his forties or fifties with glioma. Each CDR3 is given with its conserved first and last residue. Fields, in order: V gene, CDR3 protein.

V: TRBV30
CDR3: CAWSREKYEQYF

V: TRBV5-8
CDR3: CASRSYYEQYF

V: TRBV10-3
CDR3: CAISSGPYEQYF

V: TRBV30
CDR3: CAWSRLVGTTEAFF

V: TRBV5-1
CDR3: CASSLVESGNNEQFF

V: TRBV30
CDR3: CAWTSGGYEQYF

V: TRBV9
CDR3: CASSSLTGTTNEQFF

V: TRBV6-1
CDR3: CAEGSGNEQFF

V: TRBV14
CDR3: CASSPLQGIYGYTF

V: TRBV6-5
CDR3: CASSYSSPRGTDTQYF

V: TRBV2
CDR3: CASSYPSSERYTGELFF

V: TRBV27
CDR3: CASSITSGLTYEQYF

V: TRBV19
CDR3: CASSTYRIKGNQPQHF

V: TRBV19
CDR3: CASRGSSSYNEQFF

V: TRBV4-2
CDR3: CASSQVTAGNTIYF

V: TRBV2
CDR3: CASSESFDYGYTF

V: TRBV13
CDR3: CASRRRNTEAFF

V: TRBV6-1
CDR3: CASSEGQGAVYGYTF

V: TRBV2
CDR3: CASSRNTGELFF

V: TRBV18
CDR3: CASSPPASASYNEQFF

V: TRBV9
CDR3: CASSVAGSNTGELFF

V: TRBV9
CDR3: CASSVGTSGFGGELFF

V: TRBV6-5
CDR3: CASSYSSQGAYGYTF

V: TRBV27
CDR3: CASSPGQGARETQYF

V: TRBV5-1
CDR3: CASFVGDQETQYF

V: TRBV10-3
CDR3: CAISEGTSGPMGELFF

V: TRBV7-9
CDR3: CASSLVSLETQYF

V: TRBV4-2
CDR3: CASSQEYGETTEAFF

V: TRBV30
CDR3: CAWSVLVAGGPVTGELFF

V: TRBV19
CDR3: CASSMGTVGWHEQYF

V: TRBV5-8
CDR3: CASMARDRDYEQYF

V: TRBV15
CDR3: CATSNTREGGAQNIQYF

V: TRBV11-2
CDR3: CASSAFRIYQETQYF

V: TRBV6-6
CDR3: CASSQDWVGNTIYF

V: TRBV15
CDR3: CATSREISGYNEQFF

V: TRBV15
CDR3: CATSRGNQPQHF

V: TRBV18
CDR3: CASSPSSRRQGGTGELFF

V: TRBV29-1
CDR3: CSVLQSTNMKTQYF

V: TRBV4-3
CDR3: CASSQGAGSYEQYF

V: TRBV15
CDR3: CATSRDSPPVQELFF

V: TRBV19
CDR3: CASSIGLGSQSSYNEQFF

V: TRBV25-1
CDR3: CASSDIGFYEQYF